This paragraph covers one T cell receptor (beta chain) sequence. The sample belongs to a study of blood T cell repertoires in COVID-19. In germline, CDR1 is SGHRS, CDR2 YFSETQ. The V end lost 4 bases, the J end lost 1 base, and 8 bases lay between the germline ends. The CDR3 runs to 13 residues. Study processing details: It was from reference gene primer amplification that nucleated cell counts were estimated. This table comes from immunoSEQ multiplex PCR, and its TCRdb copy is limited to in-frame clones, with some not included. That table is the source of V, J and clone size, and D and trimming were worked out from the DNA. The sample includes fewer than 250,000 clones, more than 80% seen only once; the top ten take roughly 2.7%. Seattle participants joined during active infection and were tracked over time.

The V gene is TRBV5-1, the J gene TRBJ1-2; a weak D match, TRBD1 (6 bases). The TCR originated in a man aged 25-40 years with COVID-19, enrolled during active disease. The sample comprised peripheral blood. The CDR3 DNA is TGCGCCAGCAGCAAGGACAGTAACTATGGCTACACCTTC. This encodes CASSKDSNYGYTF.